This T cell receptor beta chain was sequenced in a study of T-cell reconstitution after alpha-beta-depleted transplantation in children. Study-level findings and limits: Surviving recipient T cells and intrathymic progenitors accounted for some patients' high TCRbeta diversity at day 60.

As it was prepared, the TCRbeta library received unique molecular identifiers. TCRdb itself ran the PCR reads through MiXCR, one entry per CDR3 protein. In the table there are 550,000 to 600,000 distinct CDR3 sequences, roughly 24% of which are singletons. In this sample, this clonotype turned up many times. Its target is not known. Here the sequenced sample was PBMCs, mostly from graft donor cells, taken 360 days after TCRalphabeta/CD19-depleted stem cell transplant. The clonotype comes from a boy under three years old who had a stem cell transplant for acute myeloid leukemia, so the T cells may come from the graft donor.

The CDR3 region has the DNA TGCAGCGTGGGAACCGTGCCGGGGGGGTGGTCAGATACGCAGTATTTT. Protein product: CSVGTVPGGWSDTQYF. This rearrangement joins TRBV29-1 to TRBJ2-3, with 8 bases identical to TRBD2. CDR1 is SQVTM, CDR2 ANQGSEA, per germline. The CDR3 runs 16 residues. V trimming: 6 bases; J trimming: 4 bases; junction bases outside the gene matches: 15.